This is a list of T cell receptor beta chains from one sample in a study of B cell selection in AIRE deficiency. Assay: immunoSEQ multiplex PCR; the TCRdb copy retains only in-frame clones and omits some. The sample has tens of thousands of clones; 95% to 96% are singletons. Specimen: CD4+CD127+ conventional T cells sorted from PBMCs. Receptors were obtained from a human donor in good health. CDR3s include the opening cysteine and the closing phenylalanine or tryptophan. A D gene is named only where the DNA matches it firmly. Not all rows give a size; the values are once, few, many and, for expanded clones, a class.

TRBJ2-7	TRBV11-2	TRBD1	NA	CASSFGQAHSYEQYF	TGTGCCAGCAGCTTCGGACAGGCTCACTCCTACGAGCAGTACTTC
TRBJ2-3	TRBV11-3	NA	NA	CASSGGGGVSGTDTQYF	TGTGCCAGCAGTGGAGGGGGGGGCGTGTCTGGGACAGATACGCAGTATTTT
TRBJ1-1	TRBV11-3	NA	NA	CASSYRNTEAFF	TGTGCCAGCAGCTACCGGAACACTGAAGCTTTCTTT
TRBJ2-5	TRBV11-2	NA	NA	CASSLTHTGETQYF	TGTGCCAGCAGCCTCACCCACACGGGGGAGACCCAGTACTTC
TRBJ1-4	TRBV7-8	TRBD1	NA	CASARGRTGASNEKLFF	TGTGCCAGCGCTCGGGGACGGACAGGGGCATCTAATGAAAAACTGTTTTTT
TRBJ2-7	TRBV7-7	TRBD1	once	CASSQGQGDEQYF	TGTGCCAGCAGCCAGGGACAGGGGGACGAGCAGTACTTC
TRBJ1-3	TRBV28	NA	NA	CASSWVGLAGNTIYF	TGTGCCAGCAGTTGGGTAGGGTTAGCGGGAAACACCATATATTTT
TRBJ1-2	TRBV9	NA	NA	CASSPYPQGNYGYTF	TGTGCCAGCAGCCCTTATCCTCAGGGAAACTATGGCTACACCTTC
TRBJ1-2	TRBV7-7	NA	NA	CASTPEGVYNYGYTF	TGTGCCAGCACCCCGGAGGGCGTTTATAACTATGGCTACACCTTC
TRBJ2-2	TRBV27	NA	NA	CASSLVTGRLELFF	TGTGCCAGCAGTTTAGTAACAGGTCGACTGGAGCTGTTTTTT
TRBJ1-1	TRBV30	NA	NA	CAWSPRDEAFF	TGTGCCTGGAGTCCCCGGGACGAAGCTTTCTTT
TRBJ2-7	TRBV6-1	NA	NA	CASSRTGTGTYEQYF	TGTGCCAGCAGCCGTACTGGGACCGGCACCTACGAGCAGTACTTC
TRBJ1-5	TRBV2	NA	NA	CASRTNRDQPQHF	TGTGCCAGCAGGACTAACAGGGATCAGCCCCAGCATTTT
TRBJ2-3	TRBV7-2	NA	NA	CASSLMPPGGKDYTDTQYF	TGTGCCAGCAGCTTAATGCCGCCGGGCGGGAAAGATTACACAGATACGCAGTATTTT
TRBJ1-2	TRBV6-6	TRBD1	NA	CASSLPQGLGGYTF	TGTGCCAGCAGTTTGCCACAGGGGCTAGGTGGCTACACCTTC
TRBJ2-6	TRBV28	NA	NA	CASSSPSSGANVLTF	TGTGCCAGCAGTTCGCCCAGCTCTGGGGCCAACGTCCTGACTTTC